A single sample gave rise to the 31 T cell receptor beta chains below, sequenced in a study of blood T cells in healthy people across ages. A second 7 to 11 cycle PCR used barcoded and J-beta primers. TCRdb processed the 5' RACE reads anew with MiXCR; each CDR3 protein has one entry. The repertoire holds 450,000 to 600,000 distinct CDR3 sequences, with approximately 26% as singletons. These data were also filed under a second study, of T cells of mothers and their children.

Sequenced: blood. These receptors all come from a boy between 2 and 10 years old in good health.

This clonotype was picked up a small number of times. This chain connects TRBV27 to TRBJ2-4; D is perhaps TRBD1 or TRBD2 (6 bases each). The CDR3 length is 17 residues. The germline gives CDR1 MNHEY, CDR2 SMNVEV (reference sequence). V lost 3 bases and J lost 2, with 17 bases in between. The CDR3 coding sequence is TGTGCCAGCAGTTTCTCGCCTTCGGGGGCTACCAAAAACATTCAGTACTTC. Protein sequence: CASSFSPSGATKNIQYF.

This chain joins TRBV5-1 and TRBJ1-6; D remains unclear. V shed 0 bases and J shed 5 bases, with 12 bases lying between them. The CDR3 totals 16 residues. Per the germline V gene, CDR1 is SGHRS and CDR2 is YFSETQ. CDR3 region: CASSLAPLRNNSPLHF. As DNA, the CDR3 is TGCGCCAGCAGCTTGGCTCCCCTGAGAAATAATTCACCCCTCCACTTT.

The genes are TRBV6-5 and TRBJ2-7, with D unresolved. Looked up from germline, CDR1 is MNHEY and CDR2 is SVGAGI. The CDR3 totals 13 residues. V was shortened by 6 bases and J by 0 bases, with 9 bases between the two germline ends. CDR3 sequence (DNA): TGTGCCAGCAGAAGAATTAGCTCCTACGAGCAGTACTTC. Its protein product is CASRRISSYEQYF.

CDR3 nucleotide sequence: TGCGCCAGCAGCTTGGGTCGGACACCCTATGGCTACACCTTC. It yields the protein CASSLGRTPYGYTF. The rearrangement joins TRBV5-1 to TRBJ1-2, with D possibly TRBD1 on 5 matching bases. Trimming pared 0 bases from V and 4 bases from J, leaving 10 bases between. The length of the CDR3 is 14 residues. The germline gives CDR1 SGHRS, CDR2 YFSETQ.

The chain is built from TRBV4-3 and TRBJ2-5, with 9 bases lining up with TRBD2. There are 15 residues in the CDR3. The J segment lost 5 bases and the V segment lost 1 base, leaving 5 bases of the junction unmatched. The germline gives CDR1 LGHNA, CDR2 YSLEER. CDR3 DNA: TGCGCCAGCAGCCAAGGCGGGAGGGCCGAGGAGACCCAGTACTTC. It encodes CASSQGGRAEETQYF.

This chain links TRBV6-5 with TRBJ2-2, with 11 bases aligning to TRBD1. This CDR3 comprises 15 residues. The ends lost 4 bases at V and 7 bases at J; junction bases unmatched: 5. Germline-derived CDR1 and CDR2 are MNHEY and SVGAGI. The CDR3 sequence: CASSSGTGGFGELFF. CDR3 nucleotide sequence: TGTGCCAGCAGTTCCGGGACAGGGGGATTCGGGGAGCTGTTTTTT.

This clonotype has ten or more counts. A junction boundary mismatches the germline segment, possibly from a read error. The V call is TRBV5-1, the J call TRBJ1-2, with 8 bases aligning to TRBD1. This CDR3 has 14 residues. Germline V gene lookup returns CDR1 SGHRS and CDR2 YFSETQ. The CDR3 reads CASSLGQGAGGYTF. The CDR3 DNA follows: TGTGCCAGCAGCTTAGGTCAGGGGGCCGGCGGCTACACCTTC.

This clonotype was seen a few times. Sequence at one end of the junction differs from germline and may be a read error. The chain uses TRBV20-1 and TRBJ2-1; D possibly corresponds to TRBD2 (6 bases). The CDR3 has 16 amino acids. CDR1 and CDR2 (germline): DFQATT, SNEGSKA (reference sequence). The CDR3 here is CSAPRSGTGSYNEQLF. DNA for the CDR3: TGCAGTGCACCCCGATCCGGGACTGGGAGTTACAATGAGCAGCTCTTC.

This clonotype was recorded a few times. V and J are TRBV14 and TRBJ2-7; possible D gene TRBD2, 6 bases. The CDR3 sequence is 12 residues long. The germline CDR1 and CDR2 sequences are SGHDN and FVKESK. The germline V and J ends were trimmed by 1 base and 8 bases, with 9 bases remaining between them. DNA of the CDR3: TGTGCCAGCAGCCAAGGGACTAACAAGCAGTACTTC. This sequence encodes CASSQGTNKQYF. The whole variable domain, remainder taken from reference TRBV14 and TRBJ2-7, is EAGVTQFPSHSVIEKGQTVTLRCDPISGHDNLYWYRRVMGKEIKFLLHFVKESKQDESGMPNNRFLAERTGGTYSTLKVQPAELEDSGVYFCASSQGTNKQYFGPGTRLTVT.

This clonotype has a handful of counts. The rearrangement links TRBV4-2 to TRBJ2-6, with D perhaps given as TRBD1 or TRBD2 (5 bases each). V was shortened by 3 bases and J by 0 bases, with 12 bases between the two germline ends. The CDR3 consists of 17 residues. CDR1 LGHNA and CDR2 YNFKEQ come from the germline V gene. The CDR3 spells CASSQGDHSSGANVLTF. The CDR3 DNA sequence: TGTGCCAGCAGCCAGGGGGACCACAGCTCTGGGGCCAACGTCCTGACTTTC.

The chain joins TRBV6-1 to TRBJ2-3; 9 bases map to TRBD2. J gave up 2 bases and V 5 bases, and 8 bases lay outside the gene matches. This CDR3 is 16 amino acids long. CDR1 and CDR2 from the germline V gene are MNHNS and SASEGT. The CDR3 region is CASSRQGGGDTDTQYF. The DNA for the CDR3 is TGTGCCAGCAGTCGGCAGGGCGGGGGGGACACAGATACGCAGTATTTT.

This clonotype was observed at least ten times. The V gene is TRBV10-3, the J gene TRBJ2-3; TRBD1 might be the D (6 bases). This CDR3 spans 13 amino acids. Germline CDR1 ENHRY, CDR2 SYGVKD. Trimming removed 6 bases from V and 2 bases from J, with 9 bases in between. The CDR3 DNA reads TGTGCCATCAGGGGACAACCCACAGATACGCAGTATTTT. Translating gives CAIRGQPTDTQYF.

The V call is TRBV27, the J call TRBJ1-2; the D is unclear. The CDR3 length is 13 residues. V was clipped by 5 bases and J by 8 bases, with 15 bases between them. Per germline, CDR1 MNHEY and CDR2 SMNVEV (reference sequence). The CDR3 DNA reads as TGTGCCAGCAGTCCGCCTGCGGGTGGCGGCTACACCTTC. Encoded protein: CASSPPAGGGYTF.

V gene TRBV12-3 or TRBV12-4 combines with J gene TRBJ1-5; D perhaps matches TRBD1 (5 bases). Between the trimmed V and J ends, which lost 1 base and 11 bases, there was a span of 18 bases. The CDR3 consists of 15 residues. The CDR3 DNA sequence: TGTGCCAGCAGTTTAGAGGCCGCTAAGGGGCAGTCCCAGCATTTT. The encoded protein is CASSLEAAKGQSQHF.

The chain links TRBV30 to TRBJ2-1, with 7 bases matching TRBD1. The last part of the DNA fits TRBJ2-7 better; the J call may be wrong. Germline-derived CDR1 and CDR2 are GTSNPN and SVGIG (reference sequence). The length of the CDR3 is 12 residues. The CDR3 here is CAWNRGAYEQYF. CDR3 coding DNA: TGTGCCTGGAACAGGGGAGCCTACGAGCAGTACTTC.

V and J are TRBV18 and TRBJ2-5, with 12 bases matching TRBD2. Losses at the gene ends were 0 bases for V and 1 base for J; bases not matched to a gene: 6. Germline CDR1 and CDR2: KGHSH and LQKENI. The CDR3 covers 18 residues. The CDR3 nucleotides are TGTGCCAGCTCACCACCGCTAGGACTAGCGGGGATCCAAGAGACCCAGTACTTC. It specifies CASSPPLGLAGIQETQYF.

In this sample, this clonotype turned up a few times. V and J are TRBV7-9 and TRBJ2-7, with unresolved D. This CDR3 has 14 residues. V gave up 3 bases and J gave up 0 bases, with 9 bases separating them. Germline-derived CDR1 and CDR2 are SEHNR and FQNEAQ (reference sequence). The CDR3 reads CASSFNSDSYEQYF. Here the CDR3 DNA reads TGTGCCAGCAGCTTCAACAGCGACTCCTACGAGCAGTACTTC.

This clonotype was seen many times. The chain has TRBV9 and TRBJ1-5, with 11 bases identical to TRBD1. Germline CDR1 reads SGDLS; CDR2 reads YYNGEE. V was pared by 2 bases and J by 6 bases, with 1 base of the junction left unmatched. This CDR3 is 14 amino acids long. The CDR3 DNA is TGTGCCAGCAGCGTGGGACAGGGGGGTCAGCCCCAGCATTTT. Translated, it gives CASSVGQGGQPQHF. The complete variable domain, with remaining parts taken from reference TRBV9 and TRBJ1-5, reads DSGVTQTPKHLITATGQRVTLRCSPRSGDLSVYWYQQSLDQGLQFLIQYYNGEERAKGNILERFSAQQFPDLHSELNLSSLELGDSALYFCASSVGQGGQPQHFGDGTRLSIL.

The CDR3 region is CASSLEAGLAGDPSYNEQFF. CDR3 in DNA: TGTGCCAGCAGCTTAGAAGCGGGACTAGCGGGTGACCCATCCTACAATGAGCAGTTCTTC. This rearrangement joins TRBV11-1 to TRBJ2-1, with 12 bases that match TRBD2. V trimming: 1 base; J trimming: 1 base; junction bases outside the gene matches: 11. The CDR3 runs 20 residues. The germline V gene encodes CDR1 SGHAT and CDR2 FQDESV (reference sequence).

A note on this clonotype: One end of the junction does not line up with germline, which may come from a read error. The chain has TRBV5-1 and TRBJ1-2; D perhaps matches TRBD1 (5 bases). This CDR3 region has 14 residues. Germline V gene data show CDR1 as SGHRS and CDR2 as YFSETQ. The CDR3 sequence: CASSLASTVDGYTF. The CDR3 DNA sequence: TGTGCCAGCAGCTTGGCCTCGACAGTAGACGGCTACACCTTC.

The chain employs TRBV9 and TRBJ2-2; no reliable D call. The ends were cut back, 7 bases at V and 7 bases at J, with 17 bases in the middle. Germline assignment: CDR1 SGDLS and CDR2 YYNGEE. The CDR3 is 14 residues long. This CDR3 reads CASASWGRDGELFF. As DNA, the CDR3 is TGTGCCAGCGCCTCTTGGGGAAGGGACGGGGAGCTGTTTTTT.

CDR3 region: CASSSGDREGSEQYF. The CDR3 coding sequence is TGTGCCAGCAGCTCCGGAGACAGGGAAGGGAGCGAGCAGTACTTC. The J gene is TRBJ2-7, the V gene TRBV7-2; 7 bases agree with TRBD1. Germline CDR1 reads SGHTA; CDR2 reads FQGNSA. The CDR3 is made up of 15 amino acids. J gave up 6 bases and V 4 bases, and 12 bases lay outside the gene matches.

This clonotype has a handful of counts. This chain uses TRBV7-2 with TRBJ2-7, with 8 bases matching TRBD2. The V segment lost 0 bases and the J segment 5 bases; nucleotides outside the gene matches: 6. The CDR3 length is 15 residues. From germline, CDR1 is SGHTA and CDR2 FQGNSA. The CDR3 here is CASSLAGTRGHEQYF. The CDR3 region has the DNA TGTGCCAGCAGCTTAGCCGGGACTAGGGGCCACGAGCAGTACTTC.

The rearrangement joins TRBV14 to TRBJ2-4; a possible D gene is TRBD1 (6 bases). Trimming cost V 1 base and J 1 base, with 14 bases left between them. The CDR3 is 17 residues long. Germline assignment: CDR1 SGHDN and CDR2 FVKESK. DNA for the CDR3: TGTGCCAGCAGCCAAGGGGACATACTAGGCGCCAAAAACATTCAGTACTTC. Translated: CASSQGDILGAKNIQYF.

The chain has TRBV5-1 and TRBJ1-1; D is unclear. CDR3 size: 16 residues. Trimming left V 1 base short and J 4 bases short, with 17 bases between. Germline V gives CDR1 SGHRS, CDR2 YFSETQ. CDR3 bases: TGCGCCAGCAGCTTGAAGAAGGTCCAGGCCAGCACTGAAGCTTTCTTT. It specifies CASSLKKVQASTEAFF.

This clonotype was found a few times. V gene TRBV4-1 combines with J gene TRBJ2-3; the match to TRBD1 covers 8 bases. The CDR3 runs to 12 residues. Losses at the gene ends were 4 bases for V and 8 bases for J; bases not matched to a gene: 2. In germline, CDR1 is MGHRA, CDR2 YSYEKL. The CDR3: CASSPTGGTQYF. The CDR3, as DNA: TGCGCCAGCAGCCCTACAGGGGGTACGCAGTATTTT.

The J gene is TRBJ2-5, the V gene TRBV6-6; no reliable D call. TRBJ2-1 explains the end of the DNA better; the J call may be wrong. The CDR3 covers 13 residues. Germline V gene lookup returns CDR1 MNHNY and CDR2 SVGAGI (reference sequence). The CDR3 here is CASSSLPFNEQFF. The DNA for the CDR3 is TGTGCCAGCAGTTCACTTCCCTTCAATGAGCAGTTCTTC.

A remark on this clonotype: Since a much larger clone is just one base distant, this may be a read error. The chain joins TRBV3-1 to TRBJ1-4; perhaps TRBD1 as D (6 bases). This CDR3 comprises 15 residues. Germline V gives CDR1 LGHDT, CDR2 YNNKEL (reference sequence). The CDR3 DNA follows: TGTGCCGGCAGCCACGCAGGGGCGAGCGGTGAAAAACTGTTTTTT. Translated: CAGSHAGASGEKLFF.

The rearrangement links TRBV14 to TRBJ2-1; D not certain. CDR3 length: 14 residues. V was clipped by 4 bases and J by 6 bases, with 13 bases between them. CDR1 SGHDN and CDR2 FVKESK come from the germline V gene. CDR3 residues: CASSPRTPSNEQFF. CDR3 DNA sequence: TGTGCCAGCAGCCCCCGAACTCCTTCCAATGAGCAGTTCTTC. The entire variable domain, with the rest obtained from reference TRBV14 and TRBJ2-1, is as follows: EAGVTQFPSHSVIEKGQTVTLRCDPISGHDNLYWYRRVMGKEIKFLLHFVKESKQDESGMPNNRFLAERTGGTYSTLKVQPAELEDSGVYFCASSPRTPSNEQFFGPGTRLTVL.

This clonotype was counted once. CDR3 sequence reads: CASSQYVGPWTEAFF. CDR3 nucleotide sequence: TGTGCCAGCAGCCAATACGTGGGCCCGTGGACTGAAGCTTTCTTT. The V gene is TRBV16, the J gene TRBJ1-1; D is uncertain. CDR1 is KGHSY and CDR2 is FQNENV in the germline V gene. The CDR3 spans 15 residues. The germline V and J ends were trimmed by 1 base and 5 bases, with 14 bases remaining between them.

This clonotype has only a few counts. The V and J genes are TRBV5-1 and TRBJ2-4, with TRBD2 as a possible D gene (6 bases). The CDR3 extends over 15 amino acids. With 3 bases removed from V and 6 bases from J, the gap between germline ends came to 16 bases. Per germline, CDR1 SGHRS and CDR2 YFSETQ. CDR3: CASSSGDAGSNIQYF. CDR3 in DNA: TGCGCCAGCAGCTCGGGAGATGCAGGGTCAAACATTCAGTACTTC.